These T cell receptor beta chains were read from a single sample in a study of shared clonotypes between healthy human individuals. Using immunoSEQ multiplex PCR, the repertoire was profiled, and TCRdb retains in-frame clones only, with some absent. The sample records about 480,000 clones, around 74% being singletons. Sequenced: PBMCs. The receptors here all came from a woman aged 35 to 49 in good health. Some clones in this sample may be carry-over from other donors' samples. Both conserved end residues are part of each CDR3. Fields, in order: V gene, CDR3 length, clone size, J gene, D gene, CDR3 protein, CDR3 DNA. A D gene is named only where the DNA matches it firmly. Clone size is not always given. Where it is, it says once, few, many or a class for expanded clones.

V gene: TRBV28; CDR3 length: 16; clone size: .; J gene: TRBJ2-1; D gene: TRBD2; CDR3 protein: CASRTPAGGPYNEQFF; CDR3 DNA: TGTGCCAGCAGAACCCCAGCGGGAGGCCCTTACAATGAGCAGTTCTTC
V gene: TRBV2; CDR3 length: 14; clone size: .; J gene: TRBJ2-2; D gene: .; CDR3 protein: CASRGRANTGELFF; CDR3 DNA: TGTGCCAGCAGGGGCAGGGCGAACACCGGGGAGCTGTTTTTT
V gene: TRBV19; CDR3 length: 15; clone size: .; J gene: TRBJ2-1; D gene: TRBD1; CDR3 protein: CASIMPPGQYNEQFF; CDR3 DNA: TGTGCCAGTATCATGCCCCCGGGACAGTACAATGAGCAGTTCTTC
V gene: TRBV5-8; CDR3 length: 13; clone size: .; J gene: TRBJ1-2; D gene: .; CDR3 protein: CASSLDDFYGYTF; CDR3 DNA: TGTGCCAGCAGCCTGGATGATTTCTATGGCTACACCTTC
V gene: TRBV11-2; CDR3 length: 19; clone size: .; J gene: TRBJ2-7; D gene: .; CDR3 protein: CASSLGRTIAEPPSYEQYF; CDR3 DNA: TGTGCCAGCAGCTTAGGTCGAACAATAGCGGAGCCACCCTCCTACGAGCAGTACTTC
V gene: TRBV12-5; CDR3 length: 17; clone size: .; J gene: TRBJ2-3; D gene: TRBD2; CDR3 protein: CASGAGGEPARTDTQYF; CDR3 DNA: TGTGCTAGTGGTGCGGGAGGGGAGCCGGCCCGCACAGATACGCAGTATTTT
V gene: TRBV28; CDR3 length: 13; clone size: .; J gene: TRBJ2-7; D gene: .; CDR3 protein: CASSYPARLEQYF; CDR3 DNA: TGTGCCAGCAGTTATCCCGCCCGGCTCGAGCAGTACTTC
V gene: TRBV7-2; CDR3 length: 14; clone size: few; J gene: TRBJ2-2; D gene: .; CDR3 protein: CASSIYRVTGELFF; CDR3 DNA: TGTGCCAGCTCCATCTATAGGGTCACCGGGGAGCTGTTTTTT
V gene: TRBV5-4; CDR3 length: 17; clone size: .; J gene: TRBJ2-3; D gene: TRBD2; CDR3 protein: CASSYRTSGTSGDTQYF; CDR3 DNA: TGTGCCAGCAGCTACAGGACTAGCGGGACCTCTGGCGATACGCAGTATTTT
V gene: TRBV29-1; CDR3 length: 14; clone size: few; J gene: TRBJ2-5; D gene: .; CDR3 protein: CSVGGRLSGETQYF; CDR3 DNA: TGCAGCGTTGGGGGACGGCTGTCGGGAGAGACCCAGTACTTC
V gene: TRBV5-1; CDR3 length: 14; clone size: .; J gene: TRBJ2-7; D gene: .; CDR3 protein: CASNSGTTFGEQYF; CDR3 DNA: TGCGCCAGCAATTCCGGGACAACGTTTGGGGAGCAGTACTTC
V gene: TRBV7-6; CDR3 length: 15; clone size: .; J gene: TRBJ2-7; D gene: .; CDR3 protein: CASSLEAGSAYEQYF; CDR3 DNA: TGTGCCAGCAGCTTAGAGGCCGGGTCGGCCTACGAGCAGTACTTC
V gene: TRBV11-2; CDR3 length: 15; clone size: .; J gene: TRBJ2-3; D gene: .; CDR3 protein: CASSFTGNRADTQYF; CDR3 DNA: TGTGCCAGCAGCTTCACAGGGAATCGGGCAGATACGCAGTATTTT
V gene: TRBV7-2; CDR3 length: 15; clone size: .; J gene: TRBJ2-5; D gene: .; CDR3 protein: CASSLGFFGQETQYF; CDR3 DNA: TGTGCCAGCAGCTTAGGATTTTTTGGGCAAGAGACCCAGTACTTC
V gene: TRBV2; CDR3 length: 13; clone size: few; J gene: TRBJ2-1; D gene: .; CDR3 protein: CALLGNYNNEQFF; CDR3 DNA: TGTGCTCTCCTTGGGAATTATAACAATGAGCAGTTCTTC
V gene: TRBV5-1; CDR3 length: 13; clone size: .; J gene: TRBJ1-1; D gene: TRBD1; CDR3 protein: CASSITGDAEAFF; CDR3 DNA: TGCGCCAGCAGCATCACAGGGGACGCTGAAGCTTTCTTT
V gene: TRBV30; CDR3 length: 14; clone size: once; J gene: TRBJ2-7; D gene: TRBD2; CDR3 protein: CAWSWGSGSYEQYF; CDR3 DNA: TGTGCCTGGAGTTGGGGTAGCGGGAGTTACGAGCAGTACTTC
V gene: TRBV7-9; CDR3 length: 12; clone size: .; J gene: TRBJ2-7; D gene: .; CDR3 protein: CASSALAYEQYF; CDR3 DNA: TGTGCCAGCAGCGCCCTAGCCTACGAGCAGTACTTC